Each of the 18 T cell receptor beta chains below was sequenced from the same sample in a study of tumor-infiltrating lymphocytes in primary liver carcinoma. Production of TCR beta cDNA used 500 ng total RNA together with a constant-region primer. Libraries of TCR beta came from three nested multiplex PCR rounds with slightly modified ARM-PCR. Use of TRBV1-TRBV30 forward primers with a C-beta reverse primer characterized the first two PCR rounds, which lasted roughly 9 cycles each. TCRdb passed the multiplex PCR reads through MiXCR, listing each CDR3 protein once. Among 300,000 to 350,000 distinct CDR3 sequences listed, 65% were seen once. Germline DNA was also extracted, with blood RNA taken from unsorted whole blood. Source material: peripheral blood. The receptors were gathered from a man aged 35 to 55 with primary liver carcinoma and hepatitis B virus infection.

On this clonotype itself: A much larger clone lies a single base off, so this may be a read error. In DNA form, the CDR3 reads TGTGCCAGCATCAGGGCAAATAGCAATCAGCCCCAGCATTTT. This gives the protein CASIRANSNQPQHF. The chain has TRBV13 and TRBJ1-5; the D gene is possibly TRBD1 (5 bases). The germline CDR1 and CDR2 sequences are PRHDT and FYEKMQ (reference sequence). This CDR3 has 14 amino acids. With 7 bases removed from V and 0 bases from J, the gap between germline ends came to 10 bases.

By its share, this clonotype is medium-sized. This chain links TRBV11-2 with TRBJ2-5, with unresolved D. The germline V and J ends were trimmed by 0 bases and 4 bases, with 6 bases remaining between them. This CDR3 has 13 residues. Germline CDR1 SGHAT, CDR2 FQNNGV. The CDR3, as DNA: TGTGCCAGCAGCTTAGATTCTCTAGAGACCCAGTACTTC. It codes for CASSLDSLETQYF.

On this clonotype: This may come from a read error, since a much larger clone is one base off. J is TRBJ2-1 and V is TRBV4-1; no definite D call. This CDR3 is built from 17 residues. The V gene's germline CDR1 is MGHRA and CDR2 YSYEKL. The CDR3 DNA is TGCGTCAGCAGCCAAGATGCCACGAGGAGCTCCTACAATGAGCAGTTCTTC. This encodes CVSSQDATRSSYNEQFF.

This clonotype showed up many times. The gene calls are TRBV5-6 and TRBJ2-5; D not resolved. The ends were cut back, 4 bases at V and 5 bases at J, with 9 bases in the middle. The CDR3 runs to 12 residues. Per the germline V gene, CDR1 is SGHDT and CDR2 is YYEEEE. CDR3 protein: CASSAQHETQYF. The CDR3 coding sequence is TGTGCCAGCAGCGCCCAACACGAGACCCAGTACTTC. Supplemented by reference TRBV5-6 and TRBJ2-5, the full variable domain reads DAGVTQSPTHLIKTRGQQVTLRCSPKSGHDTVSWYQQALGQGPQFIFQYYEEEERQRGNFPDRFSGHQFPNYSSELNVNALLLGDSALYLCASSAQHETQYFGPGTRLLVL.

In regard to this clonotype: The germline gene is not matched at one end of the junction; a read error may be the cause. The CDR3 is CASSRQGEDTGEQFF. In nucleotides, the CDR3 is TGCGCCAGCAGCCGGCAGGGGGAGGACACCGGGGAGCAGTTTTTT. The chain carries TRBV5-1 and TRBJ2-2; a possible D gene is TRBD1 (7 bases). The CDR3 is 15 residues long. Germline V gene sequence: CDR1 SGHRS, CDR2 YFSETQ.

This clonotype came up a few times. Compared with germline, one end of the junction differs, possibly owing to a read error. The chain employs TRBV11-2 and TRBJ2-7; the match to TRBD2 covers 13 bases. This CDR3 contains 15 residues. From germline, CDR1 is SGHAT and CDR2 FQNNGV. CDR3 loop: CASSRGLAGVGEQYF. CDR3 nucleotide sequence: TGCGCCAGCAGCAGAGGACTAGCGGGAGTTGGCGAGCAGTACTTC.

This clonotype was recorded only once. Germline and junction disagree at one end, which may indicate a read error. V gene TRBV12-3 or TRBV12-4 combines with J gene TRBJ1-5; D gene ambiguous. CDR3 length: 13 residues. CDR3 in amino acids: CASASTRNQPRHF. In nucleotides, the CDR3 is TGTGCCAGCGCCTCAACGCGCAATCAGCCCCGGCATTTT.

This clonotype has just a few counts. At one of its ends the junction is not consistent with the germline gene, which may arise from a read error. The chain links TRBV11-1 to TRBJ2-7; 9 nucleotides match TRBD1. The CDR3 loop spans 13 amino acids. Germline CDR1 and CDR2: SGHAT and FQDESV (reference sequence). The CDR3 reads CTSSLGTGNEQYF. For the CDR3, the DNA is TGTACCAGCAGCTTAGGGACAGGGAACGAGCAGTACTTC.

About this clonotype itself: One base away lies a much larger clone, so this may be a sequencing read error. The V and J genes are TRBV6-2 or TRBV6-3 and TRBJ1-2; D gene uncertain. Trimming pared 0 bases from V and 8 bases from J, leaving 10 bases between. Germline CDR1 MNHEY, CDR2 SVGEGT. The CDR3 runs 13 residues. Here the CDR3 DNA reads TGTGCCAGCAGTTACTCGTCGTGGGCCGGCTACACCTTC. Translation: CASSYSSWAGYTF.

About this clonotype: This clone may be a read error of a much larger clone one base away. The rearrangement uses TRBV29-1 and TRBJ1-1, with 11 positions matching TRBD1. V lost 7 bases to trimming and J lost 12 bases; unmatched junction nucleotides: 13. The germline gives CDR1 SQVTM, CDR2 ANQGSEA. The CDR3 runs to 13 residues. The CDR3 loop reads CSDRTGGDGLPFF. CDR3 in DNA: TGCAGCGACAGGACAGGGGGCGATGGGTTACCTTTCTTT. Full variable domain (remainder filled in from reference TRBV29-1 and TRBJ1-1): SAVISQKPSRDICQRGTSLTIQCQVDSQVTMMFWYRQQPGQSLTLIATANQGSEATYESGFVIDKFPISRPNLTFSTLTVSNMSPEDSSIYLCSDRTGGDGLPFFGQGTRLTVV.

On this clonotype: Since a much larger clone is just one base distant, this may be a read error. The rearrangement joins TRBV14 to TRBJ2-3; TRBD1 aligns across 8 bases. This CDR3 has 16 residues. The germline V gene has CDR1 SGHDN and CDR2 FVKESK. V lost 4 bases, J lost 6 bases, and 12 bases stayed unmatched. CDR3 sequence: CASSLNPGGAQDTQYF. In DNA, the CDR3 is TGTGCCAGCAGCCTTAACCCAGGGGGCGCGCAGGATACGCAGTATTTT. Full variable domain (rest looked up from reference TRBV14 and TRBJ2-3): EAGVTQFPSHSVIEKGQTVTLRCDPISGHDNLYWYRRVMGKEIKFLLHFVKESKQDESGMPNNRFLAERTGGTYSTLKVQPAELEDSGVYFCASSLNPGGAQDTQYFGPGTRLTVL.

This clonotype occurred once. The conserved phenylalanine or tryptophan normally closing the CDR3 is absent here, so this likely arose from a read error. The DNA is left out, because the CDR3 cannot be placed on it with certainty; the CDR3 is given as TCRdb lists it. V usage is TRBV11-3 and J usage is TRBJ2-3; the D call of TRBD2 is as the table states it, not checked on the DNA. Germline-derived CDR1 and CDR2 are SGHNT and YENEEA. The CDR3 length is 16 residues, termini included. Here the CDR3 reads CASSPTQAGSSDTQCY.

The V call is TRBV28, the J call TRBJ2-3; 15 bases fit TRBD2. Germline V gene sequence: CDR1 MDHEN, CDR2 SYDVKM. The CDR3 consists of 16 residues. J was trimmed by 4 bases and V by 7 bases; bases with no gene match: 6. The CDR3 loop is CASKQGLAGGSDTQYF. The CDR3 DNA reads TGTGCCAGCAAGCAGGGACTAGCGGGAGGATCAGATACGCAGTATTTT.

To note about this clonotype: Sequence at one end of the junction differs from germline and may be a read error. This chain links TRBV5-8 with TRBJ2-3, with 8 bases identical to TRBD2. Per germline, CDR1 SGHTS and CDR2 YDEGEE. The CDR3 consists of 15 residues. DNA for the CDR3: TGTGTCAGCAGTTTGGTAGCGGGGTTCACAGATACGCAGTATTTT. This encodes CVSSLVAGFTDTQYF.

As regards this clonotype: A read error is possible here, since a much larger clone lies one base away. The chain carries TRBV6-2 or TRBV6-3 and TRBJ2-4; TRBD1 might be the D (6 bases). The CDR3 runs to 16 residues. Germline-derived CDR1 and CDR2 are MNHEY and SVGEGT. CDR3 residues: CASSASGKQGMNIKYF. CDR3 sequence (DNA): TGTGCCAGCAGTGCCTCCGGAAAACAGGGAATGAACATTAAGTACTTC.

This clonotype was seen a handful of times. CDR3 in amino acids: CASSQEPQSDGSPLHF. CDR3 DNA: TGTGCCAGCAGCCAAGAGCCCCAGAGTGATGGTTCACCCCTCCACTTT. This chain connects TRBV14 to TRBJ1-6; D remains ambiguous. CDR1 SGHDN and CDR2 FVKESK come from the germline V gene. V was cut by 0 bases and J by 9 bases, with 15 bases left in between. The CDR3 loop spans 16 amino acids.

With respect to this clonotype: Germline and junction disagree at one end, which may indicate a read error. J is TRBJ2-1 and V is TRBV29-1, with 7 positions matching TRBD1. The germline V gene encodes CDR1 SQVTM and CDR2 ANQGSEA. CDR3 length equals 13 residues. Here the CDR3 DNA reads TGCAGCGTGTCCGGAACAGGGGTACATGAGCATTTCTTC. It yields the protein CSVSGTGVHEHFF.

This clonotype came up once. With a much larger clone just one base away, this may be a read error. The chain joins TRBV28 to TRBJ2-5; D uncertain. Deletions cut 6 bases from V and 2 bases from J, with 7 bases between. This CDR3 has 12 residues. Germline V gene data show CDR1 as MDHEN and CDR2 as SYDVKM. DNA for the CDR3: TGTGCCAGCAGGACATATCAAGAGACCCAGTACTTC. Its protein is CASRTYQETQYF.